Reported below is one T cell receptor beta chain. What this receptor recognizes is not known. Qualities for individual bases were not recorded, and no much larger clone is one base off. CDR1 SGHRS and CDR2 YFSETQ were looked up in the germline V gene. Compared with germline, V lacks 5 bases and J lacks 2 bases; bases without a gene match: 6. Inclusive of the bounding cysteine and phenylalanine, the CDR3 is 15 residues long. Kept here is only the CDR3 DNA, which spans 45 bases and is read in frame from base 1. Whole blood was collected in K2EDTA tubes by collaborating institutions according to the institutions' own protocols. Collaborator samples were shipped for TCRbeta analysis as frozen whole blood, isolated PBMCs, or DNA extracted from either sample type. TCRbeta CDR3 regions were amplified from genomic DNA by means of the immunoSEQ Assay, a bias-controlled multiplex PCR. The paper's data handling went like this. The number of nucleated cells in each sample was estimated by amplification of reference gene primers within the assay. To quantify the absolute abundance of each unique TCRbeta CDR3 rearrangement, sequence reads were collapsed and filtered. For each sample, productive Simpson clonality was calculated as the square root of Simpson's diversity index across productive rearrangements. What TCRdb holds here is the immuneACCESS table cut down to in-frame rearrangements. Part of the clones is not present; checked against another copy, under half of the missing clones reflect an unresolved V gene, and the others are unexplained. V, J and clone size are taken as reported in that table, and D and trimming were inferred from the DNA itself. Here the sample has some 30,000 clones; 65% to 90% occur a single time. The ten largest make up 6.6% of the sample.

The data derive from a study of blood T cell repertoires in COVID-19 (dated by TCRdb to the early 2020s). For the study in its entirety: The collaborator samples originated in the United States, Italy and Spain and spanned the acute and convalescent phases of COVID-19. Samples came from the ongoing ImmuneRACE study (first 160 participants) plus 1,254 subjects from 6 global collaborators. The repertoires were made available in a free public database intended to serve as a resource for research on the immune response to SARS-CoV-2. Where available, HLA class I and class II types were obtained from metadata supplied by the sample provider rather than from assay-based typing. The dataset comprised deeply sampled blood TCRbeta repertoires from subjects exposed to, actively infected with, or recovered from COVID-19. A de-identified subject ID, COVID-19 status, age in years and sex were almost always included in the sample metadata. The material from the prospective study consisted of cDNA or gDNA derived from T cells, B-cell-depleted T cells, or PBMCs.

Broader findings and caveats from the paper: Clinical and demographic metadata were provided uncurated, with the amount varying by source and participant.

The receptor chain draws on TRBV5-1 and TRBJ2-3, and 9 bases in between align with TRBD1. This receptor was obtained from a man in his sixties with active COVID-19. What was sequenced was peripheral blood. This receptor has the CDR3 CASSPGQGFTDTQYF. In nucleotides, the sequence is TGCGCCAGCAGTCCCGGACAGGGGTTCACAGATACGCAGTATTTT.